Sequencing of this TCR beta chain was carried out in a study of identical twins. Looked up from germline, CDR1 is MGHRA and CDR2 is YSYEKL. CDR3 size: 11 residues. Study-wide results and limits: Twins' excess sharing was less marked for out-of-frame beta sequences. A cross-sectional statistical analysis, not follow-up of the same donors, supported the conclusions.

All of the donors were Caucasians in good health. TCRdb analysed the 5' RACE reads with MiXCR anew, one entry per CDR3 protein. The table records 350,000 or so distinct CDR3 sequences, approximately 10% of them present only once. This clonotype occurred many times. The antigen remains unidentified. An end of the junction differs from the germline gene, which may be a read error. This clonotype originated in a woman aged 50 to 60 in good health. The rearrangement joins TRBV4-1 to TRBJ1-2, with D unresolved. The sample was naive T cells sorted from blood. Written as DNA, the CDR3 is TGCGCCAGCAGCCAAAGTGTCAGGTGGATGTTC. This sequence encodes CASSQSVRWMF.